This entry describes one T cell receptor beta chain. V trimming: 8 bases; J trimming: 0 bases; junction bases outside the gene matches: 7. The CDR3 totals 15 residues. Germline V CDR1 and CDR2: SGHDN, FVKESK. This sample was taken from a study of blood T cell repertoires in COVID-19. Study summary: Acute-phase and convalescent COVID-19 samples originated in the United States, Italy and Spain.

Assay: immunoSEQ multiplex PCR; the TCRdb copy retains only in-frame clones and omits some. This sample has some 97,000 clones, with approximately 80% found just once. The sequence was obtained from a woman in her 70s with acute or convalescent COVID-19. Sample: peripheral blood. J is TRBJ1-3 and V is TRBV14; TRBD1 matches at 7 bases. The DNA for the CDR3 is TGTGCCAGCGGTCGGACAGGCGTCTCTGGAAACACCATATATTTT. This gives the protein CASGRTGVSGNTIYF.